The 10 T cell receptor beta chains listed next were all sequenced from one sample in a study of tissue T cells after allogeneic stem cell transplantation. TCRdb keeps only in-frame clones here, not all; method: immunoSEQ multiplex PCR. This sample has 40,000 to 50,000 clones; approximately 73% occur once, and the top ten carry 0.55%. Source material: sorted cells pooled from one or two spleens. These receptors all stem from a pool of C57BL/6 mice in good health.

To note about this clone: The gene names given are mouse names. The read comes to an end 1 residue before the CDR3 does, leaving the germline J gene to fill in the end. This chain connects TRBV26 to TRBJ1-1; D gene ambiguous. V lost 2 bases, J lost 1 base, and 5 bases lay in between. This CDR3 contains 13 residues. Germline loops: CDR1 KGHPV, CDR2 FQNQEV (reference sequence). CDR3: CASSLAGNTEVFF. The covered CDR3 bases are TGTGCCAGCAGTCTGGCGGGGAACACAGAAGTCTTC.

Comments on this clone: Gene names and germline match the mouse. Read data end 1 residue before the CDR3 end; the end is taken from the germline J gene. The sample carries other DNA sequences with the same CDR3. The chain is built from TRBV19 and TRBJ1-2; TRBD1 might be the D (5 bases). The CDR3 is made up of 13 amino acids. The V end lost 2 bases, the J end lost 2 bases, and 7 bases lay between the germline ends. Per germline, CDR1 FNHDT and CDR2 SITEND (reference sequence). Here the CDR3 reads CASSMGGNSDYTF. CDR3 DNA (partial): TGTGCCAGCAGTATGGGGGGGAACTCCGACTACACC. Based on the CDR3 plus reference TRBV19 and TRBJ1-2, the full variable domain is GGIITQTPKFLIGQEGQKLTLKCQQNFNHDTMYWYRQDSGKGLRLIYYSITENDLQKGDLSEGYDASREKKSSFSLTVTSAQKNEMAVFLCASSMGGNSDYTFGSGTRLLVI.

This clone was seen a handful of times. Mouse gene names apply. The read comes to an end 1 residue before the CDR3 does, leaving the germline J gene to fill in the end. The V call is TRBV16, the J call TRBJ2-7, with D possibly TRBD1 on 5 matching bases. Trimming shortened V by 3 bases and J by 3 bases, and 12 bases separated the two germline ends. Germline CDR1 is SGHSA and CDR2 is FRNQAP. This CDR3 has 14 residues. CDR3 DNA, as far as it was read: TGTGCAAGCAGCTTGGGGTCAGGGTTCTATGAACAGTAC. It specifies CASSLGSGFYEQY. In full, the CDR3 is CASSLGSGFYEQYF.

Concerning this clone: Mouse gene names and germline throughout. The CDR3 goes on 1 residue after the read ends, and that part is filled in from the germline J gene. The V and J genes are TRBV12-2 and TRBJ1-4; unclear D gene. CDR1 is SGHLS, CDR2 HYDKME, per germline. The CDR3 has 14 amino acids. Trimming took 2 bases from V and 3 from J, leaving 9 bases between them. CDR3 residues: CASSPEQTNERLFF. The DNA read from the CDR3 is TGTGCCAGCTCTCCCGAACAGACCAACGAAAGATTATTT.

Turning to this clone: Mouse germline and gene names are used. The CDR3 goes on 1 residue after the read ends, and that part is filled in from the germline J gene. The J gene is TRBJ2-5, the V gene TRBV3, with 8 bases matching TRBD2. The CDR3 length is 16 residues. The V segment lost 1 base and the J segment 0 bases; nucleotides outside the gene matches: 3. The germline V gene has CDR1 SNHLY and CDR2 FYNGKV (reference sequence). This CDR3 reads CASSLGWGVNQDTQYF. CDR3 DNA, as far as it was read: TGTGCCAGCAGCTTAGGCTGGGGGGTTAACCAAGACACCCAGTAC.

Notes on this clone: The gene names here belong to mouse. The observed sequence ends 1 residue before the CDR3 terminus, with the missing tail filled in from the germline J gene. The chain couples TRBV14 to TRBJ2-4, with TRBD2 as a possible D gene (6 bases). The CDR3 is 13 amino acids. V lost 0 bases and J 6 bases, leaving 8 bases between the germline ends. Germline V CDR1 and CDR2: SGHDT, FRDEAV. CDR3 sequence reads: CASSFWGENTLYF. CDR3 DNA, as far as it was read: TGTGCCAGCAGTTTCTGGGGGGAGAACACCTTGTAC.

Regarding this clone: The genes are named according to mouse. With the read ending 1 residue before the CDR3 end, the germline J gene is used to fill in that end. The chain has TRBV2 and TRBJ2-7; 8 bases fit TRBD2. The CDR3 length is 14 residues. CDR1 and CDR2 (germline): LGHNA, YSYQKL. J lost 0 bases, V lost 4 bases, and 2 bases had no gene match. The sequenced CDR3 bases are TGTGCCAGCAGCCCCTGGGGGGCCTCCTATGAACAGTAC. Translated: CASSPWGASYEQY. The whole CDR3 sequence is CASSPWGASYEQYF.

This clone has only one observation. The germline and genes are mouse ones. With the read ending 1 residue before the CDR3 end, the germline J gene is used to fill in that end. The chain uses TRBV20 and TRBJ2-1; D is uncertain. V lost 0 bases to trimming and J lost 0 bases, with 3 bases between them. The CDR3 consists of 13 residues. From germline, CDR1 is GFQATS and CDR2 STVNSAI. CDR3 protein: CGAREYNYAEQFF. The sequenced CDR3 bases are TGTGGTGCTAGGGAATATAACTATGCTGAGCAGTTC. Supplemented by reference TRBV20 and TRBJ2-1, the full variable domain reads GALVYQYPRRTICKSGTSMRMECQAVGFQATSVAWYRQSPQKTFELIALSTVNSAIKYEQNFTQEKFPISHPNLSFSSMTVLNAYLEDRGLYLCGAREYNYAEQFFGPGTRLTVL.

A note on this clone: Gene names are the mouse ones. From the germline J gene comes the end of the CDR3, since the read stops 1 residue before it. This rearrangement joins TRBV13-2 to TRBJ2-1; 7 nucleotides match TRBD2. Germline-derived CDR1 and CDR2 are NNHNN and SYGAGS (reference sequence). The ends lost 2 bases at V and 3 bases at J; junction bases unmatched: 2. This CDR3 spans 14 amino acids. Here the CDR3 reads CASGDWGTYAEQFF. Partial CDR3 DNA: TGTGCCAGCGGTGACTGGGGGACCTATGCTGAGCAGTTC.

About this clone itself: Gene labels here are mouse ones. Sequencing ends 1 residue short of the CDR3 end; the germline J gene provides the rest. The rearrangement links TRBV22 to TRBJ2-2; whether TRBD1, the table's D call, matches the DNA was not checked. TRBV22 is termed a pseudogene. The CDR3 totals 13 residues. The sequenced CDR3 bases are TGTGCCAGCAGTTCAGTAAACACCGGGCAGCTCTAC. It encodes CASSSVNTGQLY. The whole CDR3 region reads CASSSVNTGQLYF.